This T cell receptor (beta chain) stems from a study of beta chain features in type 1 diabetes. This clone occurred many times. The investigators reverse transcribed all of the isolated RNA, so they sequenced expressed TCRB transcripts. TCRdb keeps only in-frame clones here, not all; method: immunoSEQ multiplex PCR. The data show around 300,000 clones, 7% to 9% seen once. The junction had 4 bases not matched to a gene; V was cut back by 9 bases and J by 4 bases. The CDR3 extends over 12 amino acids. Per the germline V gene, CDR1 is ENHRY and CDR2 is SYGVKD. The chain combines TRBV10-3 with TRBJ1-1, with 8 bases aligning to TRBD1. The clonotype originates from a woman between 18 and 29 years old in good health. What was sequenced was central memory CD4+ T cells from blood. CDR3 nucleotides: TGTGCCATGGGACAGGAACCCACTGAAGCTTTCTTT. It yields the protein CAMGQEPTEAFF.